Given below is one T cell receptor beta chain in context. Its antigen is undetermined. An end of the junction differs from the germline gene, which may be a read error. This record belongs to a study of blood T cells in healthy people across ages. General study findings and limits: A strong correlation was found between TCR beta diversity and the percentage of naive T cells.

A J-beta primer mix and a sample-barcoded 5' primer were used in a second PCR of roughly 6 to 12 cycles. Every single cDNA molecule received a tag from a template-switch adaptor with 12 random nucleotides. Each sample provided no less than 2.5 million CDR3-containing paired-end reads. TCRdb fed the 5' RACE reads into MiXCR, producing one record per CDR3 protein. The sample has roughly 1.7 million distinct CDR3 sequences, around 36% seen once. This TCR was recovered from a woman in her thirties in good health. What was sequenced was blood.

The CDR3 protein is CSARSRQISGEKPFF. The CDR3 region has the DNA TGCAGTGCCAGATCAAGACAAATCTCGGGCGAAAAACCGTTTTTT. This chain uses TRBV20-1 with TRBJ1-4; D is undetermined. Looked up from germline, CDR1 is DFQATT and CDR2 is SNEGSKA (reference sequence). The CDR3 has 15 residues.